The 22 T cell receptor beta chains listed next were all sequenced from one sample in a study of T cell responses to AZD1222 COVID-19 vaccine. The table came from immunoSEQ multiplex PCR; TCRdb's copy has only in-frame clones and leaves some out. The sample has 75,000 to 90,000 clones; more than 85% are singletons. The specimen was peripheral blood, collected 28 days after the second AZD1222 dose. The receptor source for this set is an adult who received the AZD1222 COVID-19 vaccine.

The sample holds one count of this clone. The CDR3 region is CASSQSGTRNDNEQFF. For the CDR3, the DNA is TGCGCCAGCAGCCAATCCGGGACACGAAATGACAATGAGCAGTTCTTC. The chain couples TRBV5-1 to TRBJ2-1, with D perhaps TRBD1 (6 bases). The CDR3 totals 16 residues. Germline CDR1 SGHRS, CDR2 YFSETQ. V lost 4 bases to trimming and J lost 5 bases, with 19 bases between them.

J is TRBJ2-7 and V is TRBV6-2 or TRBV6-3, with D possibly being TRBD1 (8 bases). Germline V gives CDR1 MNHEY, CDR2 SVGEGT. V was cut by 5 bases and J by 1 base, with 21 bases left in between. This CDR3 spans 17 amino acids. CDR3 DNA sequence: TGTGCCAGCAGTCCCGGGGGGACCGGGACAGGATCCTACGAGCAGTACTTC. It translates to CASSPGGTGTGSYEQYF.

This clone appeared a single time. This rearrangement joins TRBV6-2 or TRBV6-3 to TRBJ2-7; possibly TRBD1 for D (6 bases). The V gene's germline CDR1 is MNHEY and CDR2 SVGEGT. The CDR3 length is 15 residues. Trimming shortened V by 6 bases and J by 0 bases, and 15 bases separated the two germline ends. CDR3 protein: CASSRGRRLSYEQYF. CDR3 DNA sequence: TGTGCCAGCAGCAGGGGACGGCGCCTCTCCTACGAGCAGTACTTC.

The genes are TRBV15 and TRBJ2-3; tentative D call: TRBD2 (6 bases). The V gene lost 1 base and the J gene lost 2 bases, with 10 bases spanning the gap. CDR1 and CDR2 (germline): LNHNV, YYDKDF (reference sequence). The CDR3 covers 15 residues. This CDR3 is CATSRGEDDTDTQYF. The CDR3 DNA follows: TGTGCCACCAGCAGAGGGGAGGACGACACAGATACGCAGTATTTT. Full variable domain (remainder filled in from reference TRBV15 and TRBJ2-3): DAMVIQNPRYQVTQFGKPVTLSCSQTLNHNVMYWYQQKSSQAPKLLFHYYDKDFNNEADTPDNFQSRRPNTSFCFLDIRSPGLGDTAMYLCATSRGEDDTDTQYFGPGTRLTVL.

The V call is TRBV6-2 or TRBV6-3, the J call TRBJ2-3, with TRBD2 as a possible D gene (5 bases). Between the trimmed V and J ends, which lost 0 bases and 3 bases, there was a span of 7 bases. The CDR3 is made up of 14 amino acids. In germline, CDR1 is MNHEY, CDR2 SVGEGT. CDR3 region: CASSYSVATDTQYF. CDR3 nucleotides: TGTGCCAGCAGTTACTCTGTAGCGACAGATACGCAGTATTTT.

The chain links TRBV10-3 to TRBJ2-2; possible D gene TRBD2, 7 bases. This CDR3 contains 15 residues. With 0 bases removed from V and 4 bases from J, the gap between germline ends came to 9 bases. The germline V gene has CDR1 ENHRY and CDR2 SYGVKD. The CDR3 here is CAISESRGGTGELFF. As DNA, the CDR3 is TGTGCCATCAGTGAGTCGAGGGGGGGCACCGGGGAGCTGTTTTTT.

V usage is TRBV6-5 and J usage is TRBJ2-4; maybe TRBD1 (6 bases). V lost 6 bases and J lost 9, with 18 bases in between. The CDR3 spans 14 residues. Germline assignment: CDR1 MNHEY and CDR2 SVGAGI. The CDR3 here is CASSLGGRGSIQYF. The CDR3 nucleotides read TGTGCCAGCAGCCTTGGGGGCCGCGGAAGCATTCAGTACTTC.

V gene TRBV5-1 combines with J gene TRBJ2-2; D is unclear. Between the trimmed V and J ends, which lost 5 bases and 4 bases, there was a span of 6 bases. The CDR3 is 12 amino acids. CDR1 is SGHRS, CDR2 YFSETQ, per germline. The chain's CDR3 is CASREPTGELFF. The CDR3 DNA sequence: TGCGCCAGCAGGGAGCCCACCGGGGAGCTGTTTTTT.

This clone has just one count. The genes are TRBV7-9 and TRBJ1-2; TRBD1 aligns across 7 bases. The J segment lost 4 bases and the V segment lost 5 bases, leaving 10 bases of the junction unmatched. The CDR3 has 15 amino acids. Germline V CDR1 and CDR2: SEHNR, FQNEAQ (reference sequence). CDR3: CASSPIRQGFYGYTF. Here the CDR3 DNA reads TGTGCCAGCAGCCCCATAAGACAGGGCTTCTATGGCTACACCTTC.

The chain is built from TRBV15 and TRBJ2-7, with D tentatively TRBD1 (6 bases). CDR1 and CDR2 from the germline V gene are LNHNV and YYDKDF (reference sequence). This CDR3 has 11 amino acids. V lost 4 bases to trimming and J lost 6 bases, with 7 bases between them. CDR3 residues: CATSKGGEQYF. In DNA, the CDR3 is TGTGCCACCAGCAAAGGGGGCGAGCAGTACTTC.

The chain has TRBV4-1 and TRBJ1-3; no clear D gene. Germline lookup yields CDR1 MGHRA and CDR2 YSYEKL. V lost 0 bases to trimming and J lost 4 bases, with 7 bases between them. This CDR3 comprises 14 residues. CDR3 DNA: TGCGCCAGCAGCCAAGATGGCGGAGGAAACACCATATATTTT. Translating gives CASSQDGGGNTIYF.

The chain combines TRBV9 with TRBJ2-1, with no clear D. Germline CDR1 reads SGDLS; CDR2 reads YYNGEE. Trimming removed 1 base at V and 10 bases at J, with 12 bases between. This CDR3 spans 13 amino acids. CDR3 loop: CASSVTNQEEQFF. The CDR3 region has the DNA TGTGCCAGCAGCGTAACGAACCAGGAGGAGCAGTTCTTC.

This clone was picked up a small number of times. This sequence joins TRBV11-2 and TRBJ1-4, with 7 bases lining up with TRBD1. The V and J ends lost 5 bases and 5 bases, in that order; junction bases with no gene match: 14. The germline gives CDR1 SGHAT, CDR2 FQNNGV. The CDR3 sequence is 17 residues long. The CDR3 protein is CASSTRLQGTSNEKLFF. In DNA, the CDR3 is TGTGCCAGCAGCACGCGGTTACAGGGGACCTCCAATGAAAAACTGTTTTTT.

This clone was seen a handful of times. The chain has TRBV20-1 and TRBJ2-3; TRBD2 matches at 14 bases. V lost 3 bases and J lost 6; bases outside the gene matches: 8. CDR1 is DFQATT and CDR2 is SNEGSKA in the germline V gene (reference sequence). The length of the CDR3 is 16 residues. CDR3 residues: CSASGTSGRLADTQYF. The DNA of the CDR3 is TGCAGTGCTAGTGGGACTAGCGGGAGACTGGCTGATACGCAGTATTTT.

V usage is TRBV5-6 and J usage is TRBJ2-7; 8 bases are a match to TRBD1. Germline lookup yields CDR1 SGHDT and CDR2 YYEEEE. V trimming: 3 bases; J trimming: 2 bases; junction bases outside the gene matches: 4. CDR3 length: 14 residues. Here the CDR3 reads CASSSRGPAYEQYF. The CDR3 bases are TGTGCCAGCAGCTCCAGGGGGCCAGCCTACGAGCAGTACTTC. Based on the CDR3 plus reference TRBV5-6 and TRBJ2-7, the full variable domain is DAGVTQSPTHLIKTRGQQVTLRCSPKSGHDTVSWYQQALGQGPQFIFQYYEEEERQRGNFPDRFSGHQFPNYSSELNVNALLLGDSALYLCASSSRGPAYEQYFGPGTRLTVT.

This rearrangement joins TRBV4-1 to TRBJ1-5, with TRBD1 matching 9 bases. V dropped 0 bases and J dropped 7; count of bases not matched to a gene: 7. The CDR3 spans 16 residues. The V gene's germline CDR1 is MGHRA and CDR2 YSYEKL. The CDR3 DNA reads as TGCGCCAGCAGCCAAGAATTAGGGACAGGGATCCAGCCCCAGCATTTT. It yields the protein CASSQELGTGIQPQHF.

The chain couples TRBV6-2 or TRBV6-3 to TRBJ1-5; D might be TRBD1 (6 bases). In germline, CDR1 is MNHEY, CDR2 SVGEGT. The CDR3 contains 18 residues. The V end was cut by 2 bases, the J end by 2 bases, with 19 bases between. Here the CDR3 reads CASSYGWRRRGGNQPQHF. The CDR3 region has the DNA TGTGCCAGCAGTTACGGTTGGCGGCGAAGGGGGGGCAATCAGCCCCAGCATTTT.

The chain employs TRBV6-5 and TRBJ2-1; no clear D. Germline CDR1 is MNHEY and CDR2 is SVGAGI. The length of the CDR3 is 10 residues. Trimming removed 4 bases from V and 6 bases from J, with 1 base in between. The CDR3 region is CASSFNEQFF. The CDR3 DNA reads TGTGCCAGCAGTTTCAATGAGCAGTTCTTC.

The gene calls are TRBV28 and TRBJ1-5, with D maybe TRBD1 (5 bases). CDR3 length: 17 amino acids. Germline V gives CDR1 MDHEN, CDR2 SYDVKM. V was clipped by 3 bases and J by 2 bases, with 17 bases between them. The DNA for the CDR3 is TGTGCCAGCAGTTTCGGGGGATGGGGGTATGGCAATCAGCCCCAGCATTTT. It encodes CASSFGGWGYGNQPQHF.

The J gene is TRBJ2-2, the V gene TRBV3-1 (or the pseudogene TRBV3-2), with D unclear. CDR1 is LGHDT and CDR2 is YNNKEL in the germline V gene (reference sequence). V was trimmed by 5 bases and J by 0 bases, leaving 10 bases between them. The CDR3 spans 15 residues. The CDR3 DNA follows: TGTGCCAGCAGCGGCTTAGTGGCGAACACCGGGGAGCTGTTTTTT. Translating it yields CASSGLVANTGELFF.

The V gene is TRBV7-9, the J gene TRBJ1-2, with D hard to call. Per the germline V gene, CDR1 is SEHNR and CDR2 is FQNEAQ (reference sequence). V lost 0 bases and J 8 bases, leaving 16 bases between the germline ends. The CDR3 sequence is 15 residues long. The CDR3 here is CASSLAEVGGRGYTF. The CDR3 DNA reads as TGTGCCAGCAGCTTAGCCGAGGTTGGAGGTCGGGGCTACACCTTC.

The gene calls are TRBV2 and TRBJ2-1; D perhaps matches TRBD2 (6 bases). The CDR3 is 14 amino acids. Trimming removed 5 bases from V and 8 bases from J, with 16 bases in between. Germline V gene lookup returns CDR1 SNHLY and CDR2 FYNNEI. CDR3 sequence: CASSLLGGYDEQFF. As DNA, the CDR3 is TGTGCCAGCAGTCTCCTGGGGGGATACGATGAGCAGTTCTTC.